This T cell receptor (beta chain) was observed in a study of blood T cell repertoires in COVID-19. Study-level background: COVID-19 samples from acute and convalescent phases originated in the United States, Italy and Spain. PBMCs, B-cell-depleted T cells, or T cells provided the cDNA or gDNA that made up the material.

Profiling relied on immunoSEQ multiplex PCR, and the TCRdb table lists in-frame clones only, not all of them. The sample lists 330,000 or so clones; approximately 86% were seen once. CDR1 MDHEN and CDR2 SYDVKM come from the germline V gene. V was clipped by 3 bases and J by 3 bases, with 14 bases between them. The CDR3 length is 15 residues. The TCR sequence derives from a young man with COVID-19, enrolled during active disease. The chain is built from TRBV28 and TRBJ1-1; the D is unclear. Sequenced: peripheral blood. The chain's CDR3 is CASSLGWGADTEAFF. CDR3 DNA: TGTGCCAGCAGTTTGGGTTGGGGAGCGGACACTGAAGCTTTCTTT.